The source of this T cell receptor (beta chain) is a study of blood T cell repertoires in COVID-19. Study summary: Sites across the United States, Italy and Spain contributed samples from acute and convalescent COVID-19. Sources were T cells, B-cell-depleted T cells, or PBMCs; the material itself was cDNA or gDNA.

Sequencing was performed with immunoSEQ multiplex PCR; in TCRdb, only in-frame clones are kept and a portion is missing. The sample holds some 230,000 clones; less than 90% are singletons and the top ten take roughly 5%. Sequenced: peripheral blood. The receptor comes from a woman aged 55-75 years who had recovered from COVID-19.

For the CDR3, the DNA is TGTGCCACCTGGGAGGGACGGTTCGACGTTGGGAGCAATCAGCCCCAGCATTTT. Its protein product is CATWEGRFDVGSNQPQHF. The rearrangement links TRBV19 to TRBJ1-5; TRBD1 is a possible D gene (5 bases). The germline V gene has CDR1 LNHDA and CDR2 SQIVND (reference sequence). The CDR3 runs 18 residues. V gave up 10 bases and J gave up 1 base, with 26 bases separating them.